This record covers a single TCR beta chain. Its matching antigen is unknown. The sample originates from a study of cytomegalovirus exposure and HLA in healthy donors. Study context: HLA-typed donors were the source of about 81 million unique TCRs held in an early data release.

This CDR3 is built from 13 residues. The V segment lost 6 bases and the J segment 4 bases; nucleotides outside the gene matches: 4. Germline V CDR1 and CDR2: LNHDA, SQIVND (reference sequence). Study outcomes and limitations: The only immune exposure information that was available was CMV serostatus. The study recorded 150 to 200 TCR beta chains that were cytomegalovirus-associated.

PCR used 60 Vbeta primers and 13 Jbeta primers. Sequenced by immunoSEQ multiplex PCR; TCRdb stores in-frame clones only, minus some. The sample has some 190,000 clones, roughly three quarters seen once; the top ten hold 2.5%. This chain connects TRBV19 to TRBJ2-3; TRBD2 matches 7 bases. This receptor was identified in a woman between 25 and 40 years old in good health and CMV-seropositive. Input material: PBMCs. The CDR3 sequence is CASRERGADTQYF. CDR3 sequence (DNA): TGTGCCAGTAGAGAGCGGGGCGCAGATACGCAGTATTTT.